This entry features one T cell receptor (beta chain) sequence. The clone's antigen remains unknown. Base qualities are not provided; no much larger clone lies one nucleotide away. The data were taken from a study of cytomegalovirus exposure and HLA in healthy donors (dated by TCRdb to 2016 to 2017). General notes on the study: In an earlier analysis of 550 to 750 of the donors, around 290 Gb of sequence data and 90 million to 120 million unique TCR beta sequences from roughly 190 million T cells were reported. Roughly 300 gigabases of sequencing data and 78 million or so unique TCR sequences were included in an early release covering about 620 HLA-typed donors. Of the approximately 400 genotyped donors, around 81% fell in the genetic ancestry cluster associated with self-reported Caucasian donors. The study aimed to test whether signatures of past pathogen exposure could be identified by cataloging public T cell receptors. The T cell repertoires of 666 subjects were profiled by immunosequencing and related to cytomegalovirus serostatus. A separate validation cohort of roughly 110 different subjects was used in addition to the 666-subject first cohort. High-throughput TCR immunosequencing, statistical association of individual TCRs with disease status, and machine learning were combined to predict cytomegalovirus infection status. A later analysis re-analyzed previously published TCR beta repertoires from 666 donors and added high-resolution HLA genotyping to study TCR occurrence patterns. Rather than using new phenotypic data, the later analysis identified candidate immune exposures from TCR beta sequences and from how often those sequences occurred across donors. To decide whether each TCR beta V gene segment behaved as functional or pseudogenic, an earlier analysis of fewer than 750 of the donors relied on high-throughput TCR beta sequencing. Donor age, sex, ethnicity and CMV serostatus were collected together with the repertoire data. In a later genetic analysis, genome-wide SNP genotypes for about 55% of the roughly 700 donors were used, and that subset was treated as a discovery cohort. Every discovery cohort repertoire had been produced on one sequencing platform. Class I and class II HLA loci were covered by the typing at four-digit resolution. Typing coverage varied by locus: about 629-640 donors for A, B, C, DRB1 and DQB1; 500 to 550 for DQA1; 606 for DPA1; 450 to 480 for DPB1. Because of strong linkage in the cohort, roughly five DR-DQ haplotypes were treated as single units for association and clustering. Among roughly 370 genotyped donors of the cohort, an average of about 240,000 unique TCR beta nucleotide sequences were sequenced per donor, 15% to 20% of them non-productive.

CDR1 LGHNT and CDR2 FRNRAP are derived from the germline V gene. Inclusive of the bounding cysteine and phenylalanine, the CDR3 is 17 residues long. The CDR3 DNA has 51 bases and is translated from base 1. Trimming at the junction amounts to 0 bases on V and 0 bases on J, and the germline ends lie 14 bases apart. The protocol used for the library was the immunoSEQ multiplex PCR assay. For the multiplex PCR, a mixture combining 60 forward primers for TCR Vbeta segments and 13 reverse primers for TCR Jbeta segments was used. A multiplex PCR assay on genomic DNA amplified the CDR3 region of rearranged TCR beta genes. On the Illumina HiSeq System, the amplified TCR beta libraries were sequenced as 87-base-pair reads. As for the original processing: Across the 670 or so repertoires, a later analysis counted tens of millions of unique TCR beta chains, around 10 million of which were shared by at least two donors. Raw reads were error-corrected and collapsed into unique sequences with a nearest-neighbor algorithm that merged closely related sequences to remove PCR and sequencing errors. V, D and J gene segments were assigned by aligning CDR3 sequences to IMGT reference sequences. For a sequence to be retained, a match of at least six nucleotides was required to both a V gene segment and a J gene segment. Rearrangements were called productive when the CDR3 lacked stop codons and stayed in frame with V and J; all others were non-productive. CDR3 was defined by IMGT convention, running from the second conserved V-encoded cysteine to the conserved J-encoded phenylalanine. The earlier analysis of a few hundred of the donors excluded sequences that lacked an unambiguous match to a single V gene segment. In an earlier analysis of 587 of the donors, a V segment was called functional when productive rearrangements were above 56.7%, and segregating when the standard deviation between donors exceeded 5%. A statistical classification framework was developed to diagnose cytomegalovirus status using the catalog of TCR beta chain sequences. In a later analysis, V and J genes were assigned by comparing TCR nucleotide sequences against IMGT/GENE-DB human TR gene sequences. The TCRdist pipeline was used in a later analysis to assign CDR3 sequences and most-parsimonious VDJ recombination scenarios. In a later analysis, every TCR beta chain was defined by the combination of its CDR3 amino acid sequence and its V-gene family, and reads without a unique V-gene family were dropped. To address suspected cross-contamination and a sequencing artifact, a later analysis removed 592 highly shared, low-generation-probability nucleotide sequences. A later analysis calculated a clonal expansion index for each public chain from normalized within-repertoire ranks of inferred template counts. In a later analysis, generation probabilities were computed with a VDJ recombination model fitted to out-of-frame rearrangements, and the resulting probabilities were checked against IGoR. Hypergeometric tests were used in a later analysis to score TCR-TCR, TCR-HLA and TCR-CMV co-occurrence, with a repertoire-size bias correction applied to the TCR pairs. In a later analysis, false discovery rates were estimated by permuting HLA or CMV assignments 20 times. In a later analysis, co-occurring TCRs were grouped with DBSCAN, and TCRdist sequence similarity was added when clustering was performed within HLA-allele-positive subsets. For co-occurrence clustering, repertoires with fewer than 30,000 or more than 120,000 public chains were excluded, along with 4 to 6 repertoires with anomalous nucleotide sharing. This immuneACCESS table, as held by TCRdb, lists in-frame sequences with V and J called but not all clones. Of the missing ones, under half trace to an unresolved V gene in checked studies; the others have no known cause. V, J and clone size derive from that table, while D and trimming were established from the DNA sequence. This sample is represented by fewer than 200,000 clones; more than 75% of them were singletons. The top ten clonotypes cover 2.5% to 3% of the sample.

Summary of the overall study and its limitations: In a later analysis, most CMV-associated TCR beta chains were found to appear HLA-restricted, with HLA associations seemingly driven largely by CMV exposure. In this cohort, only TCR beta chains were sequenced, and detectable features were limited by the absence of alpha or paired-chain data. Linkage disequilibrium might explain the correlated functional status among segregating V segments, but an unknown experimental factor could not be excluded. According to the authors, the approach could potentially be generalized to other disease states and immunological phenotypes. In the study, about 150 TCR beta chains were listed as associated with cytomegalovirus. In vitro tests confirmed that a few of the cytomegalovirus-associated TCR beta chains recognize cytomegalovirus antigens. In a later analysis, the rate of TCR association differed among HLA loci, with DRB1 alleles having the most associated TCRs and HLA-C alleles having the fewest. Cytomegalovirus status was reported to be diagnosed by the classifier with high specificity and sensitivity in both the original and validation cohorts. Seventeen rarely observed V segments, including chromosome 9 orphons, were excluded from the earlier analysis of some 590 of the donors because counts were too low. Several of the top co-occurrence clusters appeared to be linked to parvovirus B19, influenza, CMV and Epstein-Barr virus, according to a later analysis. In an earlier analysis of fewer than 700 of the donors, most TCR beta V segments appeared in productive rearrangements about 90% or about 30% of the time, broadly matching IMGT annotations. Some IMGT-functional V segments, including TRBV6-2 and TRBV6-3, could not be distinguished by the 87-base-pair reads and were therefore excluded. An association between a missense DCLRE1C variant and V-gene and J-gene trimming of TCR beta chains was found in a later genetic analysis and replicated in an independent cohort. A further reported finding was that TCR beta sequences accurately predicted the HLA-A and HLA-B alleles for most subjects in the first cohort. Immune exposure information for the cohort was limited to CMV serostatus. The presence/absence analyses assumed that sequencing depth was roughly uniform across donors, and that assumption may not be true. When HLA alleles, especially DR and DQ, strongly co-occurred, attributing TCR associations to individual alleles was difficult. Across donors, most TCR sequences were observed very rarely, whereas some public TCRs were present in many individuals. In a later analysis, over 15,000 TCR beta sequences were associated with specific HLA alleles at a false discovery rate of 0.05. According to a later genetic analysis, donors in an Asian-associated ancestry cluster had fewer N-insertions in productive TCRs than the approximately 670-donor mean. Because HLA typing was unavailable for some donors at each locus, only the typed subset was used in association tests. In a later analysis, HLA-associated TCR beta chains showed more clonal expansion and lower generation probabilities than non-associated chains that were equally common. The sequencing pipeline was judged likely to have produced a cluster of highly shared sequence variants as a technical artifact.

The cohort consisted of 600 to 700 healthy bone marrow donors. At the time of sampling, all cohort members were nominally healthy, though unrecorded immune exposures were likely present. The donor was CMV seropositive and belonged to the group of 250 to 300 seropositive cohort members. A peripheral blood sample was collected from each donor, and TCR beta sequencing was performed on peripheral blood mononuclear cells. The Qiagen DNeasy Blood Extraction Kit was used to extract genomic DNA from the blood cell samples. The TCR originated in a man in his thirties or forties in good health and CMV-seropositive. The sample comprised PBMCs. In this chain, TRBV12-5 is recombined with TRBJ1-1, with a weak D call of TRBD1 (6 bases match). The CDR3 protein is CASGLVLSGAMNTEAFF. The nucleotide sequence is TGTGCTAGTGGTTTGGTGTTGTCAGGGGCCATGAACACTGAAGCTTTCTTT.